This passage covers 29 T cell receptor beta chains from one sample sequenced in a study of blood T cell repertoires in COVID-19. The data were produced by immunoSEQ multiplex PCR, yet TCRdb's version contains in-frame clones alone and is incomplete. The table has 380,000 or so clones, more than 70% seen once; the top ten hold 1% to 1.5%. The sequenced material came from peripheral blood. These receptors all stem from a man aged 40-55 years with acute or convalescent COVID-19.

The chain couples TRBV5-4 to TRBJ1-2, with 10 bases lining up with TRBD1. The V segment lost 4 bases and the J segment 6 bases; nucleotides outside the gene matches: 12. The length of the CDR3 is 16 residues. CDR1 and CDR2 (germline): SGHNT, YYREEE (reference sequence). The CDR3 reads CASSNSLGTGENGYTF. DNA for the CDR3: TGTGCCAGCAGCAACTCCCTCGGGACAGGGGAGAATGGCTACACCTTC.

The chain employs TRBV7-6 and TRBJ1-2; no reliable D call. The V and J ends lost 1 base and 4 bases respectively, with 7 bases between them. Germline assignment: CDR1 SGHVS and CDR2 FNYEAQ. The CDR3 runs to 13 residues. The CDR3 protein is CASSLESLYGYTF. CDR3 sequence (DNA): TGTGCCAGCAGCTTAGAAAGCCTCTATGGCTACACCTTC. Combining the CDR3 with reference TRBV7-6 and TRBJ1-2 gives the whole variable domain GAGVSQSPRYKVTKRGQDVALRCDPISGHVSLYWYRQALGQGPEFLTYFNYEAQQDKSGLPNDRFSAERPEGSISTLTIQRTEQRDSAMYRCASSLESLYGYTFGSGTRLTVV.

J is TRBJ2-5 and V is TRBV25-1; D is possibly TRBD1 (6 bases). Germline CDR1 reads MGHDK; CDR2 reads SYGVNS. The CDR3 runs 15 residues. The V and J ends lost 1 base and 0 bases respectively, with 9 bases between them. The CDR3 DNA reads TGTGCCAGCAGTGAATTCAGGGGCGACCAAGAGACCCAGTACTTC. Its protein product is CASSEFRGDQETQYF.

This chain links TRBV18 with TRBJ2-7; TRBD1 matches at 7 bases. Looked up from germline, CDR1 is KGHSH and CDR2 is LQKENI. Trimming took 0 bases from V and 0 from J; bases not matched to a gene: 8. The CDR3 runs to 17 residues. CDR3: CASSPPRGQISSYEQYF. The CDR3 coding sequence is TGTGCCAGCTCACCACCACGGGGACAGATCAGCTCCTACGAGCAGTACTTC.

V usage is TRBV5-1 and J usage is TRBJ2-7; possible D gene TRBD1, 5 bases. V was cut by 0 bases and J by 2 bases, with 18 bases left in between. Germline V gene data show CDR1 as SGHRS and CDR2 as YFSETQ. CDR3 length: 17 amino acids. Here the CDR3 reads CASSLGYQVGVTYEQYF. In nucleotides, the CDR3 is TGCGCCAGCAGCTTGGGATACCAGGTAGGGGTAACCTACGAGCAGTACTTC.

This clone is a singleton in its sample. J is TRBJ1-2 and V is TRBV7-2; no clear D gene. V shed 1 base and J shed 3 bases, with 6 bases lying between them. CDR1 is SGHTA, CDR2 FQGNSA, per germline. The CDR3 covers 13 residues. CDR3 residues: CASSLGVDYGYTF. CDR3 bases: TGTGCCAGCAGCTTAGGAGTTGACTATGGCTACACCTTC.

CDR3 nucleotides: TGCGCCAGCAGCCAAGTTCCTACCCAGCCCCAGCATTTT. Translating it yields CASSQVPTQPQHF. This chain connects TRBV4-1 to TRBJ1-5; D unclear. Germline CDR1 MGHRA, CDR2 YSYEKL. Trimming removed 1 base at V and 7 bases at J, with 8 bases between. The CDR3 is 13 residues long.

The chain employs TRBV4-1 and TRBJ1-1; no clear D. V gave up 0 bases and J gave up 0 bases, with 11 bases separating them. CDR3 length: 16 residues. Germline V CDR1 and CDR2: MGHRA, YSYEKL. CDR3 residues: CASSQEGGLMNTEAFF. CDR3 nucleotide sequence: TGCGCCAGCAGCCAAGAAGGAGGCTTGATGAACACTGAAGCTTTCTTT.

Here the CDR3 DNA reads TGTGCCAGCAGTTTGTCAGGGGATCAGCCCCAGCATTTT. Protein sequence: CASSLSGDQPQHF. The gene calls are TRBV12-3 or TRBV12-4 and TRBJ1-5, with a possible D match to TRBD1 (6 bases). This CDR3 has 13 residues. Trimming removed 3 bases at V and 5 bases at J, with 8 bases between.

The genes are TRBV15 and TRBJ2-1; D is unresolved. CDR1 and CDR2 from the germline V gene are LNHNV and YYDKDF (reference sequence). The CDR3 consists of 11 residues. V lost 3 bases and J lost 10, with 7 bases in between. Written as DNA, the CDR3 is TGTGCCACCAGCAGGGTGGGCGAGCAGTTCTTC. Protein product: CATSRVGEQFF.

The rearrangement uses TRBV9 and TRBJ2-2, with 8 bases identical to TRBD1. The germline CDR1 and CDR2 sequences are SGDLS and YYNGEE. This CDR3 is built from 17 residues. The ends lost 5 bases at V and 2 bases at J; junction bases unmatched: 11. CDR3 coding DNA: TGTGCCAGCAGGGGAGATCCCGGGACAGGTAACACCGGGGAGCTGTTTTTT. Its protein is CASRGDPGTGNTGELFF.

CDR3 sequence (DNA): TGTGCCAGCAGTGAAGTGGGGAGGCGGCGCGATCAGCCCCAGCATTTT. It codes for CASSEVGRRRDQPQHF. The chain joins TRBV2 to TRBJ1-5; no clear D. Germline-derived CDR1 and CDR2 are SNHLY and FYNNEI. The CDR3 spans 16 residues. V gave up 1 base and J gave up 5 bases, with 15 bases separating them.

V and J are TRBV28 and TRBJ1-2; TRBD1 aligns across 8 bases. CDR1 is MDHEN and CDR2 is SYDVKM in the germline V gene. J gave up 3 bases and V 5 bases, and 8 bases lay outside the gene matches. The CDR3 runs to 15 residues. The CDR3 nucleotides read TGTGCCAGCAGTATACCAGGGGGCGCGGACTATGGCTACACCTTC. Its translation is CASSIPGGADYGYTF.

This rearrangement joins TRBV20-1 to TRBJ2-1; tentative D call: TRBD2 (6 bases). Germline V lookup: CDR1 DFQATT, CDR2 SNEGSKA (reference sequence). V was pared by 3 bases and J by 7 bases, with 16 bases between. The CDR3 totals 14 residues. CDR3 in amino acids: CSASNPARGNEQFF. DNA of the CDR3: TGCAGTGCTAGTAACCCGGCACGGGGGAATGAGCAGTTCTTC.

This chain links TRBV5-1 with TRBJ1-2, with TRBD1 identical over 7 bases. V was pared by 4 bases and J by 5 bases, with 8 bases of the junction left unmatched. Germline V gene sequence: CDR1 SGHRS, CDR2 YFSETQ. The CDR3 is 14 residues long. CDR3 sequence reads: CASSPRQGTYGYTF. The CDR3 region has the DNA TGCGCCAGCAGCCCGAGACAGGGAACTTATGGCTACACCTTC.

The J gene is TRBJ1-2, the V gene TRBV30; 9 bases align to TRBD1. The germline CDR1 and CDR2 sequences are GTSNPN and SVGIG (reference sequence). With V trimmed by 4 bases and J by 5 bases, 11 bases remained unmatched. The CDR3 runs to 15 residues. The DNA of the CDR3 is TGTGCCTGGATACAGGGGGCTCTTTCGGGATATGGCTACACCTTC. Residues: CAWIQGALSGYGYTF.

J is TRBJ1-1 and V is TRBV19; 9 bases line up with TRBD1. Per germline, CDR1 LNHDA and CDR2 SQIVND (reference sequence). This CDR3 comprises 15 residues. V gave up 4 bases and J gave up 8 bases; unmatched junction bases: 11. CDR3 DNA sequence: TGTGCCAGTAGTACTCAAGCGGGACAGGGAGGGGAAGCTTTCTTT. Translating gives CASSTQAGQGGEAFF.

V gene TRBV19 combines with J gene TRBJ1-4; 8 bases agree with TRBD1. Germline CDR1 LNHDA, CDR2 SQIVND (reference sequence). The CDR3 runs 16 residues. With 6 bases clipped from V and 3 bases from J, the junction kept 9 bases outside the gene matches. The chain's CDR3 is CASSNGQGAANEKLFF. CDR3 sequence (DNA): TGTGCCAGTAGCAATGGACAGGGTGCAGCTAATGAAAAACTGTTTTTT.

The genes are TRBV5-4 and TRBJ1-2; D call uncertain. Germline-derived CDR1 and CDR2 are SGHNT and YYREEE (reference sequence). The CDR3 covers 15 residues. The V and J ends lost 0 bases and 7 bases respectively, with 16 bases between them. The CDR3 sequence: CASSLVGYGGTGYTF. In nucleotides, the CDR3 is TGTGCCAGCAGCTTGGTTGGATACGGAGGAACTGGCTACACCTTC.

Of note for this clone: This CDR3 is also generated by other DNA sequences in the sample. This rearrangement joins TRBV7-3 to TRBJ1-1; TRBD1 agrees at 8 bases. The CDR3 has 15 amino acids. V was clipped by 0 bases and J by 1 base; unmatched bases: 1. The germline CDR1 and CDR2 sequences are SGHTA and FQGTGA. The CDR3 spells CASSLTRGPNTEAFF. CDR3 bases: TGTGCCAGCAGCTTAACCAGGGGGCCGAACACTGAAGCTTTCTTT.

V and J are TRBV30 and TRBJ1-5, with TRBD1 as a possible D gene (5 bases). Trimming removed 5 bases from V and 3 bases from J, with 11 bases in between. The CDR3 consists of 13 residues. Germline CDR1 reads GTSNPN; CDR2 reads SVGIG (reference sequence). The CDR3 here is CAWQGFDNQPQHF. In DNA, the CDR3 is TGTGCCTGGCAGGGATTCGACAATCAGCCCCAGCATTTT.

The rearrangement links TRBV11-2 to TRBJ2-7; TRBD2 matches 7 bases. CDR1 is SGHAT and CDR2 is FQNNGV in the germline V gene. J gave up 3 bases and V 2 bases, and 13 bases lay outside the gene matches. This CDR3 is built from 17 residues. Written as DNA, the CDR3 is TGTGCCAGCAGCTTAAACGCGGGAGCTTCGTCTTTCTACGAGCAGTACTTC. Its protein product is CASSLNAGASSFYEQYF.

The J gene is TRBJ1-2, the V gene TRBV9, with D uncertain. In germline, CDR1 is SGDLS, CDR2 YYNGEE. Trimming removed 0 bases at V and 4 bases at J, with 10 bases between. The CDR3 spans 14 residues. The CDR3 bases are TGTGCCAGCAGCGTAGGTGGCAGAGGCTATGGCTACACCTTC. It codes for CASSVGGRGYGYTF.

CDR3: CASSTGTSGSREQYF. CDR3 nucleotides: TGTGCCAGCAGTACCGGGACTAGCGGGAGTCGGGAGCAGTACTTC. The chain has TRBV28 and TRBJ2-7; 14 bases are shared with TRBD2. Germline V gene data show CDR1 as MDHEN and CDR2 as SYDVKM. CDR3 length: 15 amino acids. Trimming took 5 bases from V and 7 from J; bases not matched to a gene: 7.

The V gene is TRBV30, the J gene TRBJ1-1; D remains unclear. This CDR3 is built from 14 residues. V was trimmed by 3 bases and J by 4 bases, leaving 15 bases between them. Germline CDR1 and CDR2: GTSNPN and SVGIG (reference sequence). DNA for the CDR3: TGTGCCTGGAGCTTGTCGACAAGTTTCACTGAAGCTTTCTTT. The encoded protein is CAWSLSTSFTEAFF.

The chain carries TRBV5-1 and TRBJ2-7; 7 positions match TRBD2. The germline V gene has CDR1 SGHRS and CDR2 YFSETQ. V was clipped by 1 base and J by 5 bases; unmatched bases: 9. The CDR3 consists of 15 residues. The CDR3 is CASSLSAGEAHEQYF. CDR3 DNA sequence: TGCGCCAGCAGCTTGTCCGCGGGAGAAGCACACGAGCAGTACTTC.

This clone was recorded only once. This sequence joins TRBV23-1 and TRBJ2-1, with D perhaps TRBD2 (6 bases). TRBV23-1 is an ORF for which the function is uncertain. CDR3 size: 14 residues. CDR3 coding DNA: TGCGCAAAAGGCGGGGCGGATACCTACAATGAGCAGTTCTTC. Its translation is CAKGGADTYNEQFF.

This chain's CDR3 is CASSLGLAGGPDTGELFF. The CDR3 DNA is TGTGCCAGCAGCTTGGGACTAGCGGGAGGGCCAGACACCGGGGAGCTGTTTTTT. V and J are TRBV5-4 and TRBJ2-2; TRBD2 agrees at 14 bases. With V trimmed by 0 bases and J by 3 bases, 4 bases remained unmatched. The CDR3 spans 18 residues. Germline V gene sequence: CDR1 SGHNT, CDR2 YYREEE (reference sequence).

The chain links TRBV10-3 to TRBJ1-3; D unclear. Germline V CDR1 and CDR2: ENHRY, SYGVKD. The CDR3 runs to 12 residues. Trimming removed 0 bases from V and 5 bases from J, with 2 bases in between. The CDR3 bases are TGTGCCATCAGTGAGTCTAGAAACACCATATATTTT. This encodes CAISESRNTIYF.